Listed below are T cell receptor beta chains from one sample, sequenced in a study of blood T cell repertoires in COVID-19. Method: immunoSEQ multiplex PCR; TCRdb's copy keeps in-frame clones and lacks some. The sample lists about 64,000 clones; 60% to 80% were seen once. Sequencing was carried out using peripheral blood. The receptors were gathered from a man at least 80 years old with acute or convalescent COVID-19. The conserved cysteine and the conserved F or W are not part of the CDR3 here. Each record gives: V gene, J gene, CDR3 protein.

v_gene: TRBV2; j_gene: TRBJ1-5; CDR3aa: ASSENRGSQPQH
v_gene: TRBV2; j_gene: TRBJ2-3; CDR3aa: ASRKTSGIIADTQY
v_gene: TRBV18; j_gene: TRBJ1-1; CDR3aa: ASSPPGSPGNTEAF
v_gene: TRBV6-5; j_gene: TRBJ1-2; CDR3aa: ASLNEAGGNYGYT
v_gene: TRBV2; j_gene: TRBJ2-6; CDR3aa: ANKRDSGANVLT
v_gene: TRBV19; j_gene: TRBJ1-5; CDR3aa: ASSIVDRSNQPQH
v_gene: TRBV5-4; j_gene: TRBJ2-5; CDR3aa: ASSLGSGGEETQY
v_gene: TRBV28; j_gene: TRBJ2-1; CDR3aa: ASTAPLAGLSSYNEQF
v_gene: TRBV27; j_gene: TRBJ2-3; CDR3aa: ASSRWGDTDTQY
v_gene: TRBV16; j_gene: TRBJ2-4; CDR3aa: ASMGLAENIQY
v_gene: TRBV6-5; j_gene: TRBJ2-7; CDR3aa: ASRSSAGWAYEQY
v_gene: TRBV2; j_gene: TRBJ2-7; CDR3aa: ASTAGQQAYEQY
v_gene: TRBV24-1; j_gene: TRBJ2-2; CDR3aa: ATSDGRAGVTGELF
v_gene: TRBV7-9; j_gene: TRBJ2-3; CDR3aa: ASSLGGVYSTDTQY
v_gene: TRBV5-6; j_gene: TRBJ1-4; CDR3aa: ASSPRGGEKLF
v_gene: TRBV14; j_gene: TRBJ2-3; CDR3aa: ASSQAGRGDTQY
v_gene: TRBV19; j_gene: TRBJ2-5; CDR3aa: ASGRPQETQY
v_gene: TRBV10-2; j_gene: TRBJ1-1; CDR3aa: ASSLTPTNTEAF
v_gene: TRBV2; j_gene: TRBJ1-6; CDR3aa: ASVKDRGPNSPLH